The 2 T cell receptor beta chains reported below all come from one sample, sequenced in a study of shared clonotypes between healthy human individuals. Only CD45RO-negative cells positively selected for CCR7 counted as naive CD8 cells, so terminally differentiated effector memory CD45RA+ cells were excluded. TCRdb's table, derived via immunoSEQ multiplex PCR, lists solely in-frame clones and lacks some. The sample has fewer than 1 million clones, about 96% seen once; the top ten hold around 0.21%. Sequencing was carried out using naive CD8+ T cells sorted from blood. These receptors came from a man between 25 and 39 years old in good health.

The V and J genes are TRBV7-6 and TRBJ1-3; D gene unclear. Germline loops: CDR1 SGHVS, CDR2 FNYEAQ. This CDR3 has 17 amino acids. Trimming left V 5 bases short and J 0 bases short, with 17 bases between. CDR3 amino acids: CASSQRVRSGSGNTIYF. CDR3 DNA sequence: TGTGCCAGCAGCCAAAGGGTCCGATCTGGCTCTGGAAACACCATATATTTT.

This rearrangement joins TRBV5-1 to TRBJ2-7, with 10 bases fitting TRBD2. Trimming at V came to 1 base and at J to 3 bases, leaving 4 bases not matched to a gene. This CDR3 has 15 amino acids. Germline CDR1 is SGHRS and CDR2 is YFSETQ. The CDR3 sequence: CASSLFGTSVYEQYF. CDR3 nucleotides: TGCGCCAGCAGCTTGTTCGGGACTAGCGTCTACGAGCAGTACTTC.